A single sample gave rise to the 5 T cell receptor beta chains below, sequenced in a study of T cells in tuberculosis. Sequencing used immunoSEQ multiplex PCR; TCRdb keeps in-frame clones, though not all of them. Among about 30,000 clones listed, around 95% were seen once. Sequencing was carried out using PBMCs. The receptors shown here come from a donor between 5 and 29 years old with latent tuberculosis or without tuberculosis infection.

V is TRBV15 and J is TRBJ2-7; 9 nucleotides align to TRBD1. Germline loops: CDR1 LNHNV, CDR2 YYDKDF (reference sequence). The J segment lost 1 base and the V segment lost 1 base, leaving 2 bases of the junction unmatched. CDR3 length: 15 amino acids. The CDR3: CATSRGGQGSYEQYF. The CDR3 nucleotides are TGTGCCACCAGCAGAGGGGGACAGGGATCCTACGAGCAGTACTTC.

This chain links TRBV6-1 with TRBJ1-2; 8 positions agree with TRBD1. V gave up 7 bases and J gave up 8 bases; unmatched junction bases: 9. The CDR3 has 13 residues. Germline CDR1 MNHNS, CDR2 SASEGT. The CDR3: CASIVQGGVGYTF. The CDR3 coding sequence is TGTGCCAGCATAGTACAGGGGGGCGTGGGCTACACCTTC.

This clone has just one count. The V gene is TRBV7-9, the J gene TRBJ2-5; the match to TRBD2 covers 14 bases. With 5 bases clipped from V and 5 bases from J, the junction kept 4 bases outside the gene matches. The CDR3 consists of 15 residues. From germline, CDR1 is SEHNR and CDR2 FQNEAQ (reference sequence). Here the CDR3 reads CASSPRTSGRETQYF. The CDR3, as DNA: TGTGCCAGCAGCCCTCGGACTAGCGGGAGGGAGACCCAGTACTTC.

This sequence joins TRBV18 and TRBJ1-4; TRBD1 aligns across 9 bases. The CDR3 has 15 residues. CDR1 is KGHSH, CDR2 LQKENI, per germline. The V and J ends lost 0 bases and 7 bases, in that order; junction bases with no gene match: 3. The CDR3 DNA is TGTGCCAGCTCACCACCGGGACAGGGTGGTGAAAAACTGTTTTTT. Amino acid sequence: CASSPPGQGGEKLFF.

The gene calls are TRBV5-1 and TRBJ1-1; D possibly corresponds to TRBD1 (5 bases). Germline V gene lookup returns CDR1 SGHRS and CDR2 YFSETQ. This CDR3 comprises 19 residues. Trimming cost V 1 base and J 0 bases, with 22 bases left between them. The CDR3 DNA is TGCGCCAGCAGCTTGTTTATGCGGACGCAACCGGGGGTGAACACTGAAGCTTTCTTT. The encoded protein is CASSLFMRTQPGVNTEAFF.